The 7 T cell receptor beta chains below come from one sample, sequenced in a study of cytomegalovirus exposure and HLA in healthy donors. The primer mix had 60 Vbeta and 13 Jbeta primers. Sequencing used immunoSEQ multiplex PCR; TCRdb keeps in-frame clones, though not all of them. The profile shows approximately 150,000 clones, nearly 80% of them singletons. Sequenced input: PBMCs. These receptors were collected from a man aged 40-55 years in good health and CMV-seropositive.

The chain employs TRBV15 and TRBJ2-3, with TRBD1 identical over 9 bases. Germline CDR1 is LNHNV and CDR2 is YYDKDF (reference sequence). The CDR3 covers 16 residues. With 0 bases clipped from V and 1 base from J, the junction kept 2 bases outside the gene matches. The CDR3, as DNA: TGTGCCACCAGCAGAGAACAGGGGGCGGGCACAGATACGCAGTATTTT. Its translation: CATSREQGAGTDTQYF.

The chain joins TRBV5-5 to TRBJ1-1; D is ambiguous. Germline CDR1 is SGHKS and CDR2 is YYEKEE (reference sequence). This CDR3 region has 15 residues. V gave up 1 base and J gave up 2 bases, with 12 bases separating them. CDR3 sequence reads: CASSLLPVANTEAFF. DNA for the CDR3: TGTGCCAGCAGCTTGTTACCAGTGGCCAACACTGAAGCTTTCTTT.

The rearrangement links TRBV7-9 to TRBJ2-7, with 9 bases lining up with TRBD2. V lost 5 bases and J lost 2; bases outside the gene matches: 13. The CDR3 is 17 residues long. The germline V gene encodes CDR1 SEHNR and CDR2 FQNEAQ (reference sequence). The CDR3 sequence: CASSHWSRTSETYEQYF. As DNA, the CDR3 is TGTGCCAGCAGCCACTGGTCCAGGACTAGCGAGACCTACGAGCAGTACTTC. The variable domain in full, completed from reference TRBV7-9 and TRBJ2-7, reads DTGVSQNPRHKITKRGQNVTFRCDPISEHNRLYWYRQTLGQGPEFLTYFQNEAQLEKSRLLSDRFSAERPKGSFSTLEIQRTEQGDSAMYLCASSHWSRTSETYEQYFGPGTRLTVT.

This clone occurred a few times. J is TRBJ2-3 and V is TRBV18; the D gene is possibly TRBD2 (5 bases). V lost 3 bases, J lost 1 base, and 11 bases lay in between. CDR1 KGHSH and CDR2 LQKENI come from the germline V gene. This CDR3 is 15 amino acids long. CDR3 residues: CASSPRERGTDTQYF. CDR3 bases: TGTGCCAGCTCACCGAGGGAGAGGGGCACAGATACGCAGTATTTT. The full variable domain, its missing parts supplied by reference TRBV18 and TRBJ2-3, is NAGVMQNPRHLVRRRGQEARLRCSPMKGHSHVYWYRQLPEEGLKFMVYLQKENIIDESGMPKERFSAEFPKEGPSILRIQQVVRGDSAAYFCASSPRERGTDTQYFGPGTRLTVL.

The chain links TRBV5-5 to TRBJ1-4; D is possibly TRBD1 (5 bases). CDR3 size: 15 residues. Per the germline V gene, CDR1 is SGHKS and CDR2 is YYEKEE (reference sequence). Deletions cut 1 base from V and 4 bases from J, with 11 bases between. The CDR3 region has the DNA TGTGCCAGCAGCTTGCAGGGAAGGGGTAATGAAAAACTGTTTTTT. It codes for CASSLQGRGNEKLFF.

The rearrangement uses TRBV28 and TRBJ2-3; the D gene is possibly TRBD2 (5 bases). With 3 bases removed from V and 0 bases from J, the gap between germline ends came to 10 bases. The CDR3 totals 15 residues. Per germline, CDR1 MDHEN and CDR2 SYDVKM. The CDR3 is CASSFGEHSTDTQYF. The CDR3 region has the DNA TGTGCCAGCAGTTTTGGGGAGCATAGCACAGATACGCAGTATTTT.

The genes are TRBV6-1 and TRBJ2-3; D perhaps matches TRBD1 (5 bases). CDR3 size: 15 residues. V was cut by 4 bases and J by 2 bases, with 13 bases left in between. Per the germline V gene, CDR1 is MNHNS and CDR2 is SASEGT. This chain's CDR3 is CASSGVGQTTDTQYF. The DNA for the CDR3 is TGTGCCAGCAGTGGGGTGGGGCAGACCACAGATACGCAGTATTTT.